Ten or more counts support the clone carrying this T cell receptor beta chain. Libraries of naive CD8 cells were prepared from 20,000 to 1,000,000 sorted cells using 10%, 30% or 50% RNA. Based on a CD8+CD4-CCR7+CD45RA+ profile, naive CD8 T cells were sorted. The data are from a study of molecular identifiers for immune sequencing clone quantification. Study as a whole: Replicates partitioned RNA from approximately 20,000 or 100,000 naive CD8 cells into five parts, sequencing four.

Germline lookup yields CDR1 SGHTA and CDR2 FQGNSA. The CDR3 covers 16 residues. Trimming cost V 5 bases and J 2 bases; bases outside gene matches: 9. It was with previously described methods and listed TCR primers that bulk TCR libraries were made. TCRdb reanalysed the PCR reads using MiXCR and keeps one entry per CDR3 protein. This table holds about 330,000 distinct CDR3 sequences, roughly 24% found once. The chain links TRBV7-2 to TRBJ2-7, with 10 bases matching TRBD1. The sequenced sample consisted of naive CD8+ T cells from blood, with Jurkat cell RNA spiked in. Subset described: FACS-sorted CD8+CD4-CCR7+CD45RA+ naive T cells. The source of this sequence is a human donor in good health. Some libraries in this study had Jurkat cell RNA spiked in. The CDR3 sequence is CASSPNRDRGPYEQYF. CDR3 bases: TGTGCCAGCAGCCCGAACCGGGACAGGGGCCCCTACGAGCAGTACTTC.